Below, one TCR beta chain is given with its context. Original processing methods: Because ImmunoSEQ provided only junction sequences with no quality scores, the filtering differed. TCRdb keeps only in-frame clones here, not all; method: immunoSEQ multiplex PCR. V and J calls and clone size follow that table, whereas D and trimming were derived from the DNA. This table has about 470,000 clones, more than 75% appearing once. This specimen belongs to a study of shared clonotypes between healthy human individuals. All donors were Caucasian adults living in Nashville, Tennessee. The germline CDR1 and CDR2 sequences are SGDLS and YYNGEE. After removal of 4 bases from V and 1 base from J, the junction contained 7 bases not matched to a gene. CDR3 length equals 15 residues.

The source material was PBMCs. The V gene is TRBV9, the J gene TRBJ2-7, with 8 positions matching TRBD1. The sequence came from a woman aged 40 to 50 in good health. Some clones in this sample may be carry-over from other donors' samples. This CDR3 reads CASSRTGLNSYEQYF. The DNA of the CDR3 is TGTGCCAGCAGCCGGACAGGGCTAAATTCCTACGAGCAGTACTTC.